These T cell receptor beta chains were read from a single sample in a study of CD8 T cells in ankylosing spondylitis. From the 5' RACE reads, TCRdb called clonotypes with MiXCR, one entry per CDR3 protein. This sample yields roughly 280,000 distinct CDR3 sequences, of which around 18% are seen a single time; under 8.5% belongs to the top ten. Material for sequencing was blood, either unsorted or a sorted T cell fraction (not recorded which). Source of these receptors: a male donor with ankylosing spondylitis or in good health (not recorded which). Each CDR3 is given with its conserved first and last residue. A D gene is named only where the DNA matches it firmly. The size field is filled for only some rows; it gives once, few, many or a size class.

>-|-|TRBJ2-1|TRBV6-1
TGTGCCAGCAGTGACCCAGGGAATAGGAATGAGCAGTTCTTC
CASSDPGNRNEQFF
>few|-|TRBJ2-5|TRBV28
TGTGCCAGCAGTTACCAAAGGGGTAGAGAGACCCAGTACTTC
CASSYQRGRETQYF
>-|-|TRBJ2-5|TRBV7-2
TGTGCCAGCAGCTTAAGTAAGGCGGAGACCCAGTACTTC
CASSLSKAETQYF
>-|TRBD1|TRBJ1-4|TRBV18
TGTGCCAGCTCAGCCGGGACAGGGGGCGAAAAACTGTTTTTT
CASSAGTGGEKLFF
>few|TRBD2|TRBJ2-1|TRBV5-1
TGCGCCAGCACCCTAGCGGGCGATGAGCAGTTCTTC
CASTLAGDEQFF
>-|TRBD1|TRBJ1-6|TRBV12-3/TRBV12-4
TGTGCCACGACCCCGCCAGGGGGCTACTATAATTCACCCCTCCACTTT
CATTPPGGYYNSPLHF
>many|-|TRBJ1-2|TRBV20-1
TGCAGTGCAAGAGTGCCTGCCACCTGGAACTATGGCTACACCTTC
CSARVPATWNYGYTF
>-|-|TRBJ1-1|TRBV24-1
TGTGCCACCAAAGGACAGAGGAACACTGAAGCTTTCTTT
CATKGQRNTEAFF
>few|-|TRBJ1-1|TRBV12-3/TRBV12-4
TGTGCCAGCAGTCCCACTAAACAGCTAATGAACACTGAAGCTTTCTTT
CASSPTKQLMNTEAFF
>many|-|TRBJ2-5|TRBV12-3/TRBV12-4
TGTGCCAGCAGTTTAAGGAGGAGAGAGACCCAGTACTTC
CASSLRRRETQYF